These T cell receptor beta chains were read from a single sample in a study of shared clonotypes between healthy human individuals. Libraries were prepared by immunoSEQ multiplex PCR; TCRdb keeps only in-frame clonotypes and omits some of them. The sample records about 2.4 million clones, more than 90% being singletons. Material: naive CD4+ T cells sorted from blood. These receptors all come from a man aged 18 to 30 in good health. Each CDR3 is given with its conserved first and last residue. The D gene is left open where the match is weak. Rows give clone size only sometimes, using once, few, many, or a class for an expanded clone.

CDR3 protein,CDR3 DNA,D gene,V gene,J gene,clone size
CASSQGSGGRETQYF,TGCGCCAGCAGCCAGGGGAGCGGGGGTCGGGAGACCCAGTACTTC,TRBD2,TRBV5-1,TRBJ2-5,NA
CASSYSASGGLYEQYF,TGTGCCAGCAGTTACTCGGCCAGCGGGGGCCTTTACGAGCAGTACTTC,TRBD2,TRBV6-5,TRBJ2-7,NA
CASSYLGGATEAFF,TGTGCCAGCAGTTACCTGGGGGGTGCCACTGAAGCTTTCTTT,NA,TRBV6-5,TRBJ1-1,NA
CSAAGGRTEAFF,TGCAGCGCCGCGGGGGGGAGAACTGAAGCTTTCTTT,NA,TRBV29-1,TRBJ1-1,NA
CASSPVRDYEQYF,TGTGCCAGCTCACCAGTCAGGGACTACGAGCAGTACTTC,NA,TRBV18,TRBJ2-7,NA
CASKVGLAGGPSSYNEQFF,TGTGCCAGTAAGGTAGGACTAGCGGGAGGGCCGAGCTCCTACAATGAGCAGTTCTTC,TRBD2,TRBV19,TRBJ2-1,NA
CASKQTGGNTEAFF,TGTGCCAGCAAGCAGACCGGGGGGAACACTGAAGCTTTCTTT,NA,TRBV6-6,TRBJ1-1,NA
CASSWGQGVSGELFF,TGCGCCAGCAGCTGGGGACAGGGGGTGTCCGGGGAGCTGTTTTTT,TRBD1,TRBV5-1,TRBJ2-2,NA
CASSPRLGLLSGTYF,TGTGCCAGCAGCCCCCGCCTCGGGCTACTCAGCGGCACGTACTTC,NA,TRBV7-2,TRBJ2-7,NA
CASSPRTGDSQPQHF,TGTGCCAGCAGCCCGAGGACAGGGGATAGTCAGCCCCAGCATTTT,TRBD1,TRBV7-6,TRBJ1-5,NA
CATSRPGGGETQYF,TGTGCCACCTCACGCCCGGGCGGGGGGGAGACCCAGTACTTC,TRBD2,TRBV7-2,TRBJ2-5,NA
CASSPLDRGEAFF,TGTGCCAGCTCACCACTCGACAGGGGGGAAGCTTTCTTT,TRBD1,TRBV18,TRBJ1-1,NA
CASSLGSGPGNTIYF,TGTGCTAGCAGCTTAGGCAGCGGCCCTGGAAACACCATATATTTT,NA,TRBV7-7,TRBJ1-3,NA
CASSLGTGLEAFF,TGTGCCAGCAGCTTAGGAACAGGGCTTGAAGCTTTCTTT,NA,TRBV11-2,TRBJ1-1,NA
CASSYKGTRGTDTQYF,TGTGCCAGCAGCTACAAAGGGACACGGGGTACAGATACGCAGTATTTT,NA,TRBV11-2,TRBJ2-3,NA
CATSPTGPTRSEKLFF,TGTGCCACGTCTCCCACGGGTCCGACGCGGAGTGAAAAACTGTTTTTT,NA,TRBV6-7,TRBJ1-4,NA
CASSELSGYTF,TGTGCCAGCAGTGAATTGTCTGGTTACACCTTC,NA,TRBV2,TRBJ1-2,NA
CATSRAGNNEQFF,TGTGCCACCAGCAGAGCGGGAAACAATGAGCAGTTCTTC,NA,TRBV15,TRBJ2-1,NA
CASSTAGRNYGYTF,TGTGCCAGCAGCACCGCGGGGAGGAACTATGGCTACACCTTC,NA,TRBV6-6,TRBJ1-2,NA
CASSHGSCTEAFF,TGTGCCAGCAGCCATGGATCGTGCACTGAAGCTTTCTTT,NA,TRBV14,TRBJ1-1,NA
CASSLAGTGYNSPLHF,TGTGCCAGCAGTCTCGCCGGGACAGGGTATAATTCGCCCCTCCACTTT,TRBD1,TRBV28,TRBJ1-6,NA
CATLQGVISYEQYF,TGTGCCACCCTTCAGGGGGTAATAAGCTACGAGCAGTACTTC,TRBD1,TRBV2,TRBJ2-7,NA
CASSSQGPSTDTQYF,TGTGCCAGCAGCTCACAGGGGCCTAGCACAGATACGCAGTATTTT,TRBD1,TRBV7-9,TRBJ2-3,NA
CASSQDGTGGTYGYTF,TGCGCCAGCAGCCAAGATGGGACAGGGGGTACCTATGGCTACACCTTC,TRBD1,TRBV4-1,TRBJ1-2,NA
CASSPIPGGATNEKLFF,TGTGCCAGCAGCCCGATCCCCGGGGGCGCAACTAATGAAAAACTGTTTTTT,NA,TRBV5-4,TRBJ1-4,NA
CASSQSSGGETQYF,TGTGCCAGCTCACAATCTTCGGGGGGAGAGACCCAGTACTTC,TRBD2,TRBV18,TRBJ2-5,NA
CASSAPWGGGTQYF,TGTGCCAGCAGCGCTCCTTGGGGCGGGGGTACGCAGTATTTT,TRBD2,TRBV5-6,TRBJ2-3,once
CASSQDGTAMNTEAFF,TGCGCCAGCAGCCAAGATGGGACAGCCATGAACACTGAAGCTTTCTTT,TRBD1,TRBV4-1,TRBJ1-1,NA
CASSTLHSSTNEKLFF,TGTGCCAGCAGTACACTCCACAGCTCAACTAATGAAAAACTGTTTTTT,NA,TRBV27,TRBJ1-4,once
CASSRDRGPGGELFF,TGTGCCAGCAGCAGGGACAGGGGGCCGGGCGGGGAGCTGTTTTTT,TRBD1,TRBV9,TRBJ2-2,NA
CSARDREGYTF,TGCAGTGCTAGAGACAGGGAAGGCTACACCTTC,NA,TRBV20-1,TRBJ1-2,NA
CASRRWTDEKLFF,TGCGCCAGCAGAAGATGGACGGATGAAAAACTGTTTTTT,NA,TRBV5-1,TRBJ1-4,once
CASSQETREQYF,TGCGCCAGCAGCCAAGAGACCAGGGAGCAGTACTTC,NA,TRBV4-1,TRBJ2-7,NA
CASSVASSGGVYEQYF,TGTGCCAGCAGCGTAGCGTCTAGCGGGGGGGTATACGAGCAGTACTTC,TRBD2,TRBV9,TRBJ2-7,once
CASGGVETYEQYF,TGCGCCAGCGGTGGGGTTGAGACCTACGAGCAGTACTTC,NA,TRBV5-1,TRBJ2-7,once
CASSLGWGNEQFF,TGCGCCAGCAGCTTGGGTTGGGGCAATGAGCAGTTCTTC,NA,TRBV5-1,TRBJ2-1,NA
CASRQAGGVETQYF,TGTGCCAGCAGACAAGCAGGGGGAGTGGAGACCCAGTACTTC,TRBD1,TRBV6-5,TRBJ2-5,NA
CASRKDTLGNTIYF,TGTGCCAGCAGGAAGGACACACTTGGAAACACCATATATTTT,NA,TRBV5-4,TRBJ1-3,NA
CASSSEFYEQYF,TGTGCCAGCAGTTCGGAGTTCTACGAGCAGTACTTC,NA,TRBV6-1,TRBJ2-7,once
CASSATGTAYEQYF,TGTGCCAGCAGTGCCACCGGGACAGCCTACGAGCAGTACTTC,TRBD1,TRBV6-1,TRBJ2-7,NA
CASSLATGANTGELFF,TGCGCCAGCAGCTTGGCTACAGGGGCCAACACCGGGGAGCTGTTTTTT,TRBD1,TRBV5-1,TRBJ2-2,NA
CASTLLAGGSYEQYF,TGTGCCAGCACTTTACTAGCGGGGGGTTCCTACGAGCAGTACTTC,TRBD2,TRBV6-5,TRBJ2-7,NA
CASSSSPTEAFF,TGTGCCAGCAGTTCATCACCGACTGAAGCTTTCTTT,NA,TRBV28,TRBJ1-1,NA